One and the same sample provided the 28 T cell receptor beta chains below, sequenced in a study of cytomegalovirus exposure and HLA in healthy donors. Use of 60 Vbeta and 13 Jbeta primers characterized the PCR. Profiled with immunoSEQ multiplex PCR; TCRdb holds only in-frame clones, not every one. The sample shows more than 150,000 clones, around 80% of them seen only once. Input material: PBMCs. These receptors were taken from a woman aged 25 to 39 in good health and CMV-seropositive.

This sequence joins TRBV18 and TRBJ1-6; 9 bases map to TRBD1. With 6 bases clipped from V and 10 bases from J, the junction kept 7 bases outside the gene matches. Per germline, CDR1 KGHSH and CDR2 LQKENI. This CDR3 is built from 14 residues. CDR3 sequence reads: CASSWDRVGSPLHF. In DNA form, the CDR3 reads TGTGCCAGCTCCTGGGACAGGGTGGGGTCACCCCTCCACTTT.

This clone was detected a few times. For the CDR3, the DNA is TGTGCCAGCAGTCTATCAATCGGGTACAATGAGCAGTTCTTC. Translation gives CASSLSIGYNEQFF. This chain links TRBV28 with TRBJ2-1, with unresolved D. Per germline, CDR1 MDHEN and CDR2 SYDVKM. Trimming shortened V by 5 bases and J by 4 bases, and 12 bases separated the two germline ends. This CDR3 is 14 amino acids long.

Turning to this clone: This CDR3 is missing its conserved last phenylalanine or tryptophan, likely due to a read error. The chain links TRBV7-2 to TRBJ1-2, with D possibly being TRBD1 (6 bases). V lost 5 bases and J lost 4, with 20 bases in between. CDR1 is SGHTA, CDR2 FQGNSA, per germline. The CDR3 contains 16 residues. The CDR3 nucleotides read TGTGCCAGCAGCGAGGGTCGGGACATTCGTCTCTATGGCTACACCTCC. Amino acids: CASSEGRDIRLYGYTS.

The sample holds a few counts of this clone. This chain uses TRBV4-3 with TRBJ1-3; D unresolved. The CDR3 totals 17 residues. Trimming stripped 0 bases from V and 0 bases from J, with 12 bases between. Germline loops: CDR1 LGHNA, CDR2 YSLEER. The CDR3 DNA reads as TGCGCCAGCAGCCAAGAAGTTGCGGCCCGCTCTGGAAACACCATATATTTT. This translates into CASSQEVAARSGNTIYF.

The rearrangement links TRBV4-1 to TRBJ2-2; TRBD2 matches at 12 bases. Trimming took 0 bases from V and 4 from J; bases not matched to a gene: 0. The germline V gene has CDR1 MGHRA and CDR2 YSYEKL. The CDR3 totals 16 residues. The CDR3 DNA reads TGCGCCAGCAGCCAAGAGACTAGCGGGGGCACCGGGGAGCTGTTTTTT. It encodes CASSQETSGGTGELFF.

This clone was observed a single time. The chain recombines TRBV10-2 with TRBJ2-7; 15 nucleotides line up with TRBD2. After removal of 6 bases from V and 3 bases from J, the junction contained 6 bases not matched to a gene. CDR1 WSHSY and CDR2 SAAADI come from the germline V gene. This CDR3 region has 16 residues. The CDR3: CASRRGLAGGFYEQYF. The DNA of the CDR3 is TGCGCCAGCAGACGAGGACTAGCGGGGGGGTTCTACGAGCAGTACTTC.

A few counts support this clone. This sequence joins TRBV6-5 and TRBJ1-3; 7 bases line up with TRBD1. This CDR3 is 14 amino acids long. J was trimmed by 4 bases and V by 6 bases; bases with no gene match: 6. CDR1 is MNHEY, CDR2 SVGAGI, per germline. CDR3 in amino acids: CASRRPGQGNTIYF. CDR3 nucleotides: TGTGCCAGCAGACGCCCGGGACAGGGAAACACCATATATTTT.

CDR3 sequence: CASSFLGGRPYNEQFF. Here the CDR3 DNA reads TGTGCCAGCAGCTTCCTCGGGGGGCGACCGTACAATGAGCAGTTCTTC. V gene TRBV13 combines with J gene TRBJ2-1; the D gene is possibly TRBD2 (7 bases). The CDR3 runs 16 residues. CDR1 and CDR2 (germline): PRHDT, FYEKMQ (reference sequence). V lost 3 bases to trimming and J lost 4 bases, with 16 bases between them. Variable domain in full (rest from reference TRBV13 and TRBJ2-1): AAGVIQSPRHLIKEKRETATLKCYPIPRHDTVYWYQQGPGQDPQFLISFYEKMQSDKGSIPDRFSAQQFSDYHSELNMSSLELGDSALYFCASSFLGGRPYNEQFFGPGTRLTVL.

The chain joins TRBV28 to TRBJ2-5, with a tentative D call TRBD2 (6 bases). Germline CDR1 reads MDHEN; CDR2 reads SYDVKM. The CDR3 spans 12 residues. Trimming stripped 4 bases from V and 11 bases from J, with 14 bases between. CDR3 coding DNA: TGTGCCAGCAGTTCAGGGACTCGCCCTCAGTACTTC. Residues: CASSSGTRPQYF.

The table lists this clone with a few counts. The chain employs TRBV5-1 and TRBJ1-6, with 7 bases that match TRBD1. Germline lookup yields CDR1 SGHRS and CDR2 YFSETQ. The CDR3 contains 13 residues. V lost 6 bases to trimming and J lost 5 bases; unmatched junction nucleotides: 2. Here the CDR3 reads CASTDRDNSPLHF. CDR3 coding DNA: TGCGCCAGCACCGACAGGGATAATTCACCCCTCCACTTT. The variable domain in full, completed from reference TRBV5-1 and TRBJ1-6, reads KAGVTQTPRYLIKTRGQQVTLSCSPISGHRSVSWYQQTPGQGLQFLFEYFSETQRNKGNFPGRFSGRQFSNSRSEMNVSTLELGDSALYLCASTDRDNSPLHFGNGTRLTVT.

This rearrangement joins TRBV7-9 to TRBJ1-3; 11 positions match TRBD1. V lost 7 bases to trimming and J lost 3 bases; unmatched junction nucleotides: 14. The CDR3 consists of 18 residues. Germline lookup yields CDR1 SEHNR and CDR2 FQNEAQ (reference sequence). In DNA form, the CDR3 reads TGTGCCAGCACCACTTATGGACAGGGGGCGCACTTTGGAAACACCATATATTTT. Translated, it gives CASTTYGQGAHFGNTIYF.

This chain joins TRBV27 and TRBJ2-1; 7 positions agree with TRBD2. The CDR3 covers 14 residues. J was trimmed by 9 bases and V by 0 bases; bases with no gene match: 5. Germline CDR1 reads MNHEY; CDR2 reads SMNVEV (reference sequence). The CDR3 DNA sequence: TGTGCCAGCAGTTTATCGGTGGGGGGGTCTGAGCAGTTCTTC. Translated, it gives CASSLSVGGSEQFF.

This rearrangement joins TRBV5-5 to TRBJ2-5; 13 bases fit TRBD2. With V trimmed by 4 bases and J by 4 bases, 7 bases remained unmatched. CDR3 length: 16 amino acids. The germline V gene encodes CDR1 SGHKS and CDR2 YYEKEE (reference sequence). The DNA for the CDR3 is TGTGCCAGCAGCAGACTAGCGGGGGGACGGCGAGAGACCCAGTACTTC. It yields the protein CASSRLAGGRRETQYF. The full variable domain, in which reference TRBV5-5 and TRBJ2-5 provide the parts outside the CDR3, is DAGVTQSPTHLIKTRGQQVTLRCSPISGHKSVSWYQQVLGQGPQFIFQYYEKEERGRGNFPDRFSARQFPNYSSELNVNALLLGDSALYLCASSRLAGGRRETQYFGPGTRLLVL.

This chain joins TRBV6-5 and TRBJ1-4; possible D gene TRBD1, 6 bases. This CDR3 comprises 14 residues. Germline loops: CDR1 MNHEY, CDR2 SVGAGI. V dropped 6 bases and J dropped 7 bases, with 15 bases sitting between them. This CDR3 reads CASSQTGSGEKLFF. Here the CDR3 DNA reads TGTGCCAGCAGCCAAACAGGGAGCGGTGAAAAACTGTTTTTT.

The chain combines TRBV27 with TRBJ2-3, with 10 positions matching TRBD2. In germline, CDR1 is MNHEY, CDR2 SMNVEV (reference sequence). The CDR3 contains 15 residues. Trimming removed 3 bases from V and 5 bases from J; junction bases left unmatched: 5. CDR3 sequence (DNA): TGTGCCAGCAGTTTCGCCCAGCGGGGGGGAGATACGCAGTATTTT. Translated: CASSFAQRGGDTQYF.

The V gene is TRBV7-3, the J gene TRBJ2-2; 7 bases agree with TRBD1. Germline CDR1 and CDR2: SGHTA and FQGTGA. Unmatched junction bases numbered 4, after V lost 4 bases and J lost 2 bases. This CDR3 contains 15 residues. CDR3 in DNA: TGTGCCAGCAGCTCTTGGGACAGAAACACCGGGGAGCTGTTTTTT. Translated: CASSSWDRNTGELFF.

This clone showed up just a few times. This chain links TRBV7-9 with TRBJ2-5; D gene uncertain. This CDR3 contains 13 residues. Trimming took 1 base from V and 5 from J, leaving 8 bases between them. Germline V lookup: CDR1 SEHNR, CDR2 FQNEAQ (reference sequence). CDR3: CASSLVVLETQYF. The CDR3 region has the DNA TGTGCCAGCAGCTTAGTAGTTTTGGAGACCCAGTACTTC.

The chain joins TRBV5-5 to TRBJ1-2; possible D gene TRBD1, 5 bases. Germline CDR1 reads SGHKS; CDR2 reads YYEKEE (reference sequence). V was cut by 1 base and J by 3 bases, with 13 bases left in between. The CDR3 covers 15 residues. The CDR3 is CASSLIWGEDYGYTF. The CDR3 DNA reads TGTGCCAGCAGCTTGATCTGGGGGGAGGACTATGGCTACACCTTC.

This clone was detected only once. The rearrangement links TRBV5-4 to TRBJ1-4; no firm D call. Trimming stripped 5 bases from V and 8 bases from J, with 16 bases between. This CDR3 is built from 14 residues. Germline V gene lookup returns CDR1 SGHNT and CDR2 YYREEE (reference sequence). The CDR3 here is CASSHMATGEKLFF. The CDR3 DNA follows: TGTGCCAGCAGTCACATGGCAACGGGAGAAAAACTGTTTTTT. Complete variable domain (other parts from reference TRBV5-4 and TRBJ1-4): ETGVTQSPTHLIKTRGQQVTLRCSSQSGHNTVSWYQQALGQGPQFIFQYYREEENGRGNFPPRFSGLQFPNYSSELNVNALELDDSALYLCASSHMATGEKLFFGSGTQLSVL.

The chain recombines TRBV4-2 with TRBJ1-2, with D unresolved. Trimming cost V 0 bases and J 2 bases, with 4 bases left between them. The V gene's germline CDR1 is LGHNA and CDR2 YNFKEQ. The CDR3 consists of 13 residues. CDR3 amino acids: CASSQEQNYGYTF. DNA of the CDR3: TGTGCCAGCAGCCAAGAACAGAACTATGGCTACACCTTC.

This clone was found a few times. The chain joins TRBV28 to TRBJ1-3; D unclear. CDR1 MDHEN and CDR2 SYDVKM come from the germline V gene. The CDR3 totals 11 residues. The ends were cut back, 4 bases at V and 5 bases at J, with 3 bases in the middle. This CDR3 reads CASSYRNTIYF. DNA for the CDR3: TGTGCCAGCAGTTACAGAAACACCATATATTTT.

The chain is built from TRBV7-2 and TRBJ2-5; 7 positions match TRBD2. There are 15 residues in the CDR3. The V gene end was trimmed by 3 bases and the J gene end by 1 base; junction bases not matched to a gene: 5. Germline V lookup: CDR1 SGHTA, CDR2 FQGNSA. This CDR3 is CASSLGGTFQETQYF. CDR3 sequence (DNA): TGTGCCAGCAGCTTGGGGGGGACTTTCCAAGAGACCCAGTACTTC.

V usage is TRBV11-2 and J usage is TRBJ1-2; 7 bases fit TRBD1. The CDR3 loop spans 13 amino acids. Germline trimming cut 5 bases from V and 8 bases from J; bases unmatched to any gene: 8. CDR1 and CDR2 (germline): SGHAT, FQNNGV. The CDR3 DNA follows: TGTGCCAGCAGCCTGGGACAGACCGCGGGCTACACCTTC. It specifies CASSLGQTAGYTF.

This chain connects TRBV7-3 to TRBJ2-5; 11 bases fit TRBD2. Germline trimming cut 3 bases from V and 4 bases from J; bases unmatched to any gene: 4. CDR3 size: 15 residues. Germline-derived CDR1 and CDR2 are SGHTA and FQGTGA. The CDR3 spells CASSLTSGVGETQYF. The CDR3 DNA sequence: TGTGCCAGCAGCTTGACTAGCGGGGTCGGAGAGACCCAGTACTTC.

CDR3 DNA: TGTGCCAGCAATAAAGGGACAGGGAGCACTGCCGAAGCTTTCTTT. This gives the protein CASNKGTGSTAEAFF. The chain has TRBV2 and TRBJ1-1; TRBD1 aligns across 9 bases. Trimming cost V 7 bases and J 8 bases; bases outside gene matches: 14. This CDR3 contains 15 residues. Germline CDR1 is SNHLY and CDR2 is FYNNEI.

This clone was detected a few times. The chain's CDR3 is CASSASGGGKLFF. DNA for the CDR3: TGTGCCAGCAGCGCGTCAGGGGGAGGAAAACTGTTTTTT. This chain joins TRBV9 and TRBJ1-4, with 7 bases lining up with TRBD1. The CDR3 contains 13 residues. The germline V gene has CDR1 SGDLS and CDR2 YYNGEE. After removal of 3 bases from V and 10 bases from J, the junction contained 6 bases not matched to a gene.

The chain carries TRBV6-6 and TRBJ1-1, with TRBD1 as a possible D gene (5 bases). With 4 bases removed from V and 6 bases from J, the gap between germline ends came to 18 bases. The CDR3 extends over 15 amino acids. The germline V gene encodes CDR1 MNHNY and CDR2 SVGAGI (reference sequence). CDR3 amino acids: CASSSPQGSGPEAFF. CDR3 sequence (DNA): TGTGCCAGCAGTTCCCCCCAGGGATCTGGCCCTGAAGCTTTCTTT.

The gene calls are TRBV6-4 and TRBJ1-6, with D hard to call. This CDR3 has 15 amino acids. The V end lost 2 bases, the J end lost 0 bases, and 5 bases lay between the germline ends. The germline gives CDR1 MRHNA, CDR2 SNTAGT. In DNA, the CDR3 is TGTGCCAGCAGTGACGGGAGCTCCTATAATTCACCCCTCCACTTT. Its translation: CASSDGSSYNSPLHF.